This paragraph covers one T cell receptor beta chain sequence. What it binds is unknown. V was clipped by 4 bases and J by 1 base; unmatched bases: 1. Germline-derived CDR1 and CDR2 are MNHEY and SVGAGI. The CDR3 runs 14 residues. The table came from immunoSEQ multiplex PCR; TCRdb's copy has only in-frame clones and leaves some out. The table has some 120,000 clones, around 91% seen once. These data originate in a study of T cell responses to AZD1222 COVID-19 vaccine. Overall study findings and caveats: With dominance at 160-218 and 743-854, vaccine-associated CD4 TCRs spanned spike. Once two AZD1222 doses were given, Spike-specific TCR breadth and depth went up. Reports indicate that nearly half of spike-specific TCRs are directed at unmutated variant regions. Most donors were white British, females outnumbered males, and clonal diversity was possibly underestimated.

Sequenced here: peripheral blood, sampled on day 0 of MenACWY control vaccination. The rearrangement links TRBV6-5 to TRBJ1-2, with 9 nucleotides matching TRBD1. This clonotype was obtained from an adult in good health. CDR3 nucleotides: TGTGCCAGCAGTTGGGACAGGGTTAACTATGGCTACACCTTC. It specifies CASSWDRVNYGYTF.